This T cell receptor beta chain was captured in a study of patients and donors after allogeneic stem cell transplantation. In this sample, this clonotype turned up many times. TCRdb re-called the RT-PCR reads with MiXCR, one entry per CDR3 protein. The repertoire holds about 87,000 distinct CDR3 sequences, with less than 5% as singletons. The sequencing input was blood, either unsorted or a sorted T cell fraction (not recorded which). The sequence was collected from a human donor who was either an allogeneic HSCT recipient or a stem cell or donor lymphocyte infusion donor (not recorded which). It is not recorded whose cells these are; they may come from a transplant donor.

CDR3 in amino acids: CASSVGPGRGVTNEKLFF. The CDR3 bases are TGCGCCAGCAGCGTCGGGCCCGGTAGGGGGGTAACTAATGAAAAACTGTTTTTT. The V and J genes are TRBV5-1 and TRBJ1-4, with D perhaps TRBD1 (6 bases). From germline, CDR1 is SGHRS and CDR2 YFSETQ. Deletions cut 4 bases from V and 1 base from J, with 20 bases between. The length of the CDR3 is 18 residues.